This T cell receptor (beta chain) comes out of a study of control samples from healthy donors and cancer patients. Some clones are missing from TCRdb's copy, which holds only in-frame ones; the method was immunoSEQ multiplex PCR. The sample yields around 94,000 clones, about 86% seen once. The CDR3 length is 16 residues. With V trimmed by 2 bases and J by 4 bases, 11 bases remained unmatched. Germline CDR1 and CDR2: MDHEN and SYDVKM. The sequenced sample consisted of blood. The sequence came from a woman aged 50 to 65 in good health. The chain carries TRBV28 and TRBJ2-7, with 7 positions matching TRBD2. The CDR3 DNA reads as TGTGCCAGCAGTTTAATCCGGGCTAGCGGACGATACGAGCAGTACTTC. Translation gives CASSLIRASGRYEQYF.